These T cell receptor beta chains were read from a single sample in a study of cytomegalovirus exposure and HLA in healthy donors. This table comes from immunoSEQ multiplex PCR, and its TCRdb copy is limited to in-frame clones, with some not included. Of roughly 130,000 clones in the sample, about three quarters were seen once. Sequenced: PBMCs. The receptors come from a middle-aged man in good health and CMV-seropositive. Each CDR3 is given with its conserved first and last residue. The D gene is left open where the match is weak. Size is omitted from some rows. Given values are once, few, many or a class for expanded clones.

clone_size | d_call | j_call | v_call | cdr3_nt | cdr3_aa
- | - | TRBJ2-4 | TRBV30 | TGTGCCTGGTCCTTTCCCGAGACAGAAAACATTCAGTACTTC | CAWSFPETENIQYF
once | TRBD2 | TRBJ2-7 | TRBV19 | TGTGCCAGTAGTATTGGGCTAGCGGGAGTGGGCGAGCAGTACTTC | CASSIGLAGVGEQYF
- | - | TRBJ2-7 | TRBV10-3 | TGTGCCATCAGCCGGGACTCAGCCTACTACGAGCAGTACTTC | CAISRDSAYYEQYF
- | - | TRBJ2-1 | TRBV5-4 | TGTGCCAGCAGCTCCATGACTAGGACGGATGAGCAGTTCTTC | CASSSMTRTDEQFF
few | TRBD1 | TRBJ2-1 | TRBV5-1 | TGCGCCAGCAGCGGTCCAAGGACAGGGGACAATGAGCAGTTCTTC | CASSGPRTGDNEQFF
- | - | TRBJ2-1 | TRBV13 | TGTGCCAGCAGCTCTGGGGCCGCCTCCTACAATGAGCAGTTCTTC | CASSSGAASYNEQFF
- | - | TRBJ1-4 | TRBV28 | TGTGCCAGCAGTTTCCGACAGGCTAATGAAAAACTGTTTTTT | CASSFRQANEKLFF
- | TRBD2 | TRBJ2-5 | TRBV9 | TGTGCCAGCAGCGTAGCCCTAGCGGAAGAGACCCAGTACTTC | CASSVALAEETQYF
- | - | TRBJ1-1 | TRBV2 | TGTGCCAGCGGGGAGGCGAACACTGAAGCTTTCTTT | CASGEANTEAFF
- | - | TRBJ1-4 | TRBV11-2 | TGTGCCAGCAGCCGACCGAGGTCACCAACTAATGAAAAACTGTTTTTT | CASSRPRSPTNEKLFF
few | - | TRBJ1-3 | TRBV4-2 | TGTGCCAGCAGCCGAACCGGGACAGGAAACACCATATATTTT | CASSRTGTGNTIYF
- | TRBD1 | TRBJ1-3 | TRBV28 | TGTGCCAGCAGCCTGGGACAGAACGGAAACACCATATATTTT | CASSLGQNGNTIYF
few | - | TRBJ1-1 | TRBV19 | TGTGCTTGTGGGGAGGTGAACACTGAAGCTTTCTTT | CACGEVNTEAFF
once | TRBD1 | TRBJ2-7 | TRBV18 | TGTGCCAGCTCACCACCGGGACAGGGCTTCCACGAGCAGTACTTC | CASSPPGQGFHEQYF
- | TRBD1 | TRBJ2-3 | TRBV6-1 | TGTGCCAGCAGTGAGAAGGGACAGTTTCTCACAGATACGCAGTATTTT | CASSEKGQFLTDTQYF
few | - | TRBJ2-5 | TRBV19 | TGTGCCAGTAGTATATATCCGCGCCAAGAGACCCAGTACTTC | CASSIYPRQETQYF
- | TRBD1 | TRBJ2-3 | TRBV19 | TGTGCCAGTTCTGGGACAGGGGGTAGCACAGATACGCAGTATTTT | CASSGTGGSTDTQYF
- | - | TRBJ2-1 | TRBV29-1 | TGCAGCGTTCGGGGGGCTGGCAATGAGCAGTTCTTC | CSVRGAGNEQFF
- | TRBD1 | TRBJ2-2 | TRBV2 | TGTGCCAGCAGGAACCGACAGGGATCTGCCGGGGAGCTGTTTTTT | CASRNRQGSAGELFF
- | - | TRBJ2-5 | TRBV5-1 | TGCGCCAGCAGCTTGGGAGGGGGCCAAGAGACCCAGTACTTC | CASSLGGGQETQYF
once | TRBD1 | TRBJ2-7 | TRBV15 | TGTGCCACCAGCAGAGAACAGGGGATTTACGAGCAGTACTTC | CATSREQGIYEQYF
- | TRBD1 | TRBJ1-6 | TRBV19 | TGTACCAGTAGGTTACAGGGGGCATCGGAAAATTCACCCCTCCACTTT | CTSRLQGASENSPLHF
- | - | TRBJ1-6 | TRBV27 | TGTGCCAGCAGTAGTGGGACACCAAGGTCACCCCTCCACTTT | CASSSGTPRSPLHF
- | - | TRBJ1-5 | TRBV5-5 | TGTGCCAGCAGCTCCCGGGCCGCCGGAGGTCAGCCCCAGCATTTT | CASSSRAAGGQPQHF
few | - | TRBJ1-4 | TRBV2 | TGTGCCAGCAGTGCGGGGGGGACTAATGAAAAACTGTTTTTT | CASSAGGTNEKLFF
- | TRBD2 | TRBJ2-1 | TRBV30 | TGTGCCTGGAGTGTACGGCTAGCGGGAGGCCTTAATGAGCAGTTCTTC | CAWSVRLAGGLNEQFF
once | - | TRBJ2-7 | TRBV2 | TGTGCCAGCAACAACAGGGCGGCGGATTCCTACGAGCAGTACTTC | CASNNRAADSYEQYF
- | TRBD2 | TRBJ2-3 | TRBV9 | TGTGCCAGCAGCGGCTTAGCGGGGGAAAGCACAGATACGCAGTATTTT | CASSGLAGESTDTQYF
- | TRBD1 | TRBJ2-2 | TRBV7-8 | TGTGCCAGCAGCCCCACAGACAGGGGCACCGGGGAGCTGTTTTTT | CASSPTDRGTGELFF
- | TRBD1 | TRBJ2-7 | TRBV19 | TGTGCCAGTAGTGCCAGACAGGGGGTATACGAGCAGTACTTC | CASSARQGVYEQYF
- | TRBD1 | TRBJ2-1 | TRBV19 | TGTGCCGTCCGGGACAGGGGATACAATGAGCAGTTCTTC | CAVRDRGYNEQFF
- | - | TRBJ2-1 | TRBV7-6 | TGTGCCAGCAGCGTTTCCAACAATGAGCAGTTCTTC | CASSVSNNEQFF
- | TRBD1 | TRBJ2-1 | TRBV30 | TGTGCCTGGTTTCACCCAAGTGGACAGGGAAGATACAATGAGCAGTTCTTC | CAWFHPSGQGRYNEQFF
- | TRBD1 | TRBJ2-7 | TRBV15 | TGTGCCACCAGCAGGTTTAGGAGACAGGGGGCCTACGAGCAGTACTTC | CATSRFRRQGAYEQYF
- | TRBD1 | TRBJ2-7 | TRBV7-2 | TGTGCCAGCAGCCAGGACAGGGGACGCGAGCAGTACTTC | CASSQDRGREQYF
- | TRBD2 | TRBJ2-1 | TRBV7-2 | TGTGCCAGCAGCCTACAGGGACTAGCGGGGCCCAATGAGCAGTTCTTC | CASSLQGLAGPNEQFF
- | - | TRBJ1-1 | TRBV2 | TGTGCCAGCAGCTCGGACTGGAGGAACACTGAAGCTTTCTTT | CASSSDWRNTEAFF
- | - | TRBJ2-5 | TRBV27 | TGTGCCAGTAGAGCCGAAGCTGTCGCGACCCAGTACTTC | CASRAEAVATQYF
- | - | TRBJ2-7 | TRBV14 | TGTGCCAGCAGCCAAGTCCGGGGTCTTGGCGAGCAGTACTTC | CASSQVRGLGEQYF
- | - | TRBJ1-2 | TRBV28 | TGTGCCAGCGGCGTCGTCGGGTTTTTGAGCTATGGCTACACCTTC | CASGVVGFLSYGYTF
- | - | TRBJ1-2 | TRBV6-4 | TGTGCCAGCAGTTCAGGCGTCGGCTATGGCTACACCTTC | CASSSGVGYGYTF
- | - | TRBJ1-1 | TRBV27 | TGTGCCAGCAGTTTATTCCCAGGGAACACTGAAGCTTTCTTT | CASSLFPGNTEAFF
- | TRBD1 | TRBJ1-1 | TRBV18 | TGTGCCAGCTCACCAACTAAACAGGGGGCGGAAGCTTTCTTT | CASSPTKQGAEAFF
- | - | TRBJ1-6 | TRBV27 | TGTGCCAGCAGTTTACCGGGGGTTAATTCACCCCTCCACTTT | CASSLPGVNSPLHF
few | - | TRBJ1-3 | TRBV27 | TGTGCCAGCAGTTTACAAGGGGCGAGCTCTGGAAACACCATATATTTT | CASSLQGASSGNTIYF
- | - | TRBJ2-2 | TRBV7-8 | TGTGCCAGCTCCGAACAGCGGCTAACGAACACCGGGGAGCTGTTTTTT | CASSEQRLTNTGELFF
- | TRBD1 | TRBJ2-3 | TRBV28 | TGTGCCAGCAGTCAAGGGACAGGGGGGATGACAGATACGCAGTATTTT | CASSQGTGGMTDTQYF
- | TRBD1 | TRBJ2-3 | TRBV10-1 | TGCGCCAGCAGTCCGCGGACAGGGGTAGATACGCAGTATTTT | CASSPRTGVDTQYF
once | - | TRBJ2-1 | TRBV7-9 | TGTTCCAGCAGCATCAGGAATGAGCAGTTCTTC | CSSSIRNEQFF
once | - | TRBJ1-2 | TRBV7-9 | TGTGCCAGCAGCTTAAACCTCAACTATGGGGGCTACACCTTC | CASSLNLNYGGYTF
- | - | TRBJ1-5 | TRBV30 | TGTGCCTGGAGTGTAGAAGGGGGCAATCAGCCCCAGCATTTT | CAWSVEGGNQPQHF
- | - | TRBJ1-6 | TRBV12-5 | TGTGCTAGTGGTTCCTCCCTCGATTCACCCCTCCACTTT | CASGSSLDSPLHF
- | - | TRBJ2-6 | TRBV14 | TGTGCCAGCAGCCAAGCGCGATCCTCTGGGGCCAACGTCCTGACTTTC | CASSQARSSGANVLTF
- | TRBD1 | TRBJ2-3 | TRBV30 | TGTGCCTGGAGTGACAACAGGGGTGGAGATACGCAGTATTTT | CAWSDNRGGDTQYF